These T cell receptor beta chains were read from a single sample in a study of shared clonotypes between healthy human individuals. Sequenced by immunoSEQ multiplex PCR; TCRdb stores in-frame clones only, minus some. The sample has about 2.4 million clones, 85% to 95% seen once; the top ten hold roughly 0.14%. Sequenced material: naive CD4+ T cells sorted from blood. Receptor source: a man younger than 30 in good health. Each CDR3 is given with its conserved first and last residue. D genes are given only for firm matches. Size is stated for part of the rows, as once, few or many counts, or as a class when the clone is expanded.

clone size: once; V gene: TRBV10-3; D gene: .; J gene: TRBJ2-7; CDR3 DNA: TGTGCCATCAGTGACCCGGTTGACAGAGGGTACGAGCAGTACTTC; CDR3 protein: CAISDPVDRGYEQYF
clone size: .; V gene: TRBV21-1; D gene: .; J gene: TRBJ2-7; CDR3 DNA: TGTGCCAGCAGCAAAGCCGGAAGGGTTCCCCCAGGGGAGTACTTC; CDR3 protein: CASSKAGRVPPGEYF
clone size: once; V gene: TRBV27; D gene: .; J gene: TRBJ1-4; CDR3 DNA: TGTGCCAGCAGACAGGGTTATCATGAAAAACTGTTTTTT; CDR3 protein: CASRQGYHEKLFF
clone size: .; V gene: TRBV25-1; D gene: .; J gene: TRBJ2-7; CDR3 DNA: TGTGCCAGCAGTGAGGTTTGGGGCTACGAGCAGTACTTC; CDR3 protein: CASSEVWGYEQYF
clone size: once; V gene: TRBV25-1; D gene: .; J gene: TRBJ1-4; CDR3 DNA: TGTGCCAGCAGTGACACAGGGCCCTCTAATGAAAAACTGTTTTTT; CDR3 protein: CASSDTGPSNEKLFF
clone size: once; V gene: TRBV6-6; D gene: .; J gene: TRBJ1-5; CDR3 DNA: TGTGCCAGCAGTTACCAGACAGAGAACAATCAGCCCCAGCATTTT; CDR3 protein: CASSYQTENNQPQHF
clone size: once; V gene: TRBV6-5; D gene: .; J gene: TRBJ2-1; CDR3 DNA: TGTGCCAGCAGGAGACTAGGGGGATACAATGAGCAGTTCTTC; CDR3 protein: CASRRLGGYNEQFF
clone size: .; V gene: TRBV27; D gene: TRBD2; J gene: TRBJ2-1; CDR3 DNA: TGTGCCAGCAGTCAAGGGGGACTAGCGGGAGGGTTCAATGAGCAGTTCTTC; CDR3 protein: CASSQGGLAGGFNEQFF
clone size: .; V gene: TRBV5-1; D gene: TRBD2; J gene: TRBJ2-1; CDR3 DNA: TGCGCCAGCAGCTTTCGAACTAGCGGGAGTGGGAATGAGCAGTTCTTC; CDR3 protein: CASSFRTSGSGNEQFF
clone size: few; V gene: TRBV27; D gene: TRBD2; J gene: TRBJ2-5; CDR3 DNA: TGTGCCAGCAGTTTAAGACTAGCGGGAGGAATGGAGACCCAGTACTTC; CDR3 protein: CASSLRLAGGMETQYF
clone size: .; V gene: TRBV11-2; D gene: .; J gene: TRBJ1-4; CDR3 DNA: TGTGCCAGCAGCTTAGTCGGCATAAATAATGAAAAACTGTTTTTT; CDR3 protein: CASSLVGINNEKLFF
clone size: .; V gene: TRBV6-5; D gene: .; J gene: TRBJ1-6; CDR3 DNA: TGTGCCAGCAGTTACTCTGCGCATAATTCACCCCTCCACTTT; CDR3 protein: CASSYSAHNSPLHF
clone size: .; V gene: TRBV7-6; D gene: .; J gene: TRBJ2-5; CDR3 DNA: TGTGCCAGCAGCTTAGGAGGCAGGGTCCAAGAGACCCAGTACTTC; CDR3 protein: CASSLGGRVQETQYF
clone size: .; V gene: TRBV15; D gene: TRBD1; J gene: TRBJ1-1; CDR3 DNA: TGTGCCACCAGCAAACAGGGGGGGAGGGACACTGAAGCTTTCTTT; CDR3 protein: CATSKQGGRDTEAFF
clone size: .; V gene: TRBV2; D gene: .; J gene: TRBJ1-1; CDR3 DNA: TGTGCCAGCACCTCTCAACGGGCCGGCATGAACACTGAAGCTTTCTTT; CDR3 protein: CASTSQRAGMNTEAFF
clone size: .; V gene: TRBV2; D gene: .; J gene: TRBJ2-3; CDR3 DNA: TGTGCCAGCAGTGAACTGGCAGGGAAGGTGGTAGATACGCAGTATTTT; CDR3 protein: CASSELAGKVVDTQYF
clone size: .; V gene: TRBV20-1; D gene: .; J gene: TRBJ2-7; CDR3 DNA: TGCAGTGCCTTCCTGACGGAGCAGTACTTC; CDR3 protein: CSAFLTEQYF
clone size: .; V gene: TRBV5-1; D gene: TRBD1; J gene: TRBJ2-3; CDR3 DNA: TGCGCCAGCAGCCCCCCCAGGGGGCAGGCAGATACGCAGTATTTT; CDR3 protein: CASSPPRGQADTQYF
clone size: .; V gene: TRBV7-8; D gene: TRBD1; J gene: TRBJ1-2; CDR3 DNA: TGTGCCAGCAGCTTAGTAGGGTTGAGGGACAGTGGGAGTGGTGGCTACACCTTC; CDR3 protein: CASSLVGLRDSGSGGYTF
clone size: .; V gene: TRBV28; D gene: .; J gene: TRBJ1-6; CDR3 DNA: TGTGCCAGCAGTTTAAGGCCCCGACCCCATTCACCCCTCCACTTT; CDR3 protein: CASSLRPRPHSPLHF
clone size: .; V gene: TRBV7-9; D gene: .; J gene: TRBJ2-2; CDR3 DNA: TGTGCCAGCAGCCTCGAATACTACGGGGAGCTGTTTTTT; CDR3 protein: CASSLEYYGELFF
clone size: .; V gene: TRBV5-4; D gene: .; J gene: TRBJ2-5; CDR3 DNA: TGTGCCAGCAGCGCCCTCCAAGAGACCCAGTACTTC; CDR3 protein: CASSALQETQYF
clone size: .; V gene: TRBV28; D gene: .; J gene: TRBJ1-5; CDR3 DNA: TGTGCCAGCAGTCTGGGGGATTTCAATCAGCCCCAGCATTTT; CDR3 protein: CASSLGDFNQPQHF
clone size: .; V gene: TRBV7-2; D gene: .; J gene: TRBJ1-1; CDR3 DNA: TGTGCCAGCATCCTAGGGGTAGAGAACACTGAAGCTTTCTTT; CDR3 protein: CASILGVENTEAFF
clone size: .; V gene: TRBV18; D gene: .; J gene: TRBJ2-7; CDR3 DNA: TGTGCCAGCTCAGGACTTAGCGTCCTTGGCGATGAGCAGTACTTC; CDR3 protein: CASSGLSVLGDEQYF
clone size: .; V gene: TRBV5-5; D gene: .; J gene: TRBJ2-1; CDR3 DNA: TGTGCCAGCAGCAGAGGGGTTGCAGACTACAATGAGCAGTTCTTC; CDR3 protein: CASSRGVADYNEQFF
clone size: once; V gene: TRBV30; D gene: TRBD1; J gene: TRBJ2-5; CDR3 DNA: TGTGCCTGGAGTGAAGGGGGCGGGGAGACCCAGTACTTC; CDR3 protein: CAWSEGGGETQYF
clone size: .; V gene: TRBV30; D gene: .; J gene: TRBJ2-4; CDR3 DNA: TGTGCCTGGGGAGAGTTGGGGGGCATTCAGTACTTC; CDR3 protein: CAWGELGGIQYF
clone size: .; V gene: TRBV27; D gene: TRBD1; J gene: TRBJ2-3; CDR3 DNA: TGTGCCAGCAAGTCCAGGGGGGACAGGGGTACAGATACGCAGTATTTT; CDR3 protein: CASKSRGDRGTDTQYF
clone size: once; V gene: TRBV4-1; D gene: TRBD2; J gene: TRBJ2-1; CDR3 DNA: TGCGCCAGCAGCCAAGACCATCTAGCGGGCCCGGCGAATGAGCAGTTCTTC; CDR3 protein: CASSQDHLAGPANEQFF
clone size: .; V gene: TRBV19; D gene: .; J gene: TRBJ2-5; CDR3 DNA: TGTGCCAGTAGCCTTATGGGAGAGACCCAGTACTTC; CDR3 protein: CASSLMGETQYF
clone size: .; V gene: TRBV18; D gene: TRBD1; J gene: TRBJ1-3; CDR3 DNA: TGTGCCAGCTCAACGAACGCAGGGGGCTCTGGAAACACCATATATTTT; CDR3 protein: CASSTNAGGSGNTIYF
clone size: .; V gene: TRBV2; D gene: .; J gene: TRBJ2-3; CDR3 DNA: TGTGCCAGCAGTACCATGACTAGTCCCCTCACAGATACGCAGTATTTT; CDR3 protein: CASSTMTSPLTDTQYF
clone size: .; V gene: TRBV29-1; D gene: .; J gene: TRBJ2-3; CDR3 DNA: TGCAGCGTTGACGGATACACAGATACGCAGTATTTT; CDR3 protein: CSVDGYTDTQYF